Listed below are T cell receptor beta chains from one sample, sequenced in a study of CDR3 diversity in severe acne. Using its own MiXCR run on the PCR reads, TCRdb lists one record per CDR3 protein. This table has roughly 100,000 distinct CDR3 sequences, around 56% appearing once. The specimen sequenced was blood. Receptors originate from a male donor with acne. Each CDR3 is given with its conserved first and last residue. Fields, in order: D gene, J gene, clone size, V gene, CDR3 DNA, CDR3 protein. A D gene is named only where the DNA matches it firmly. Clone size is given for some rows only: seen once, a few or many times, or a class if the clone is expanded.

NA TRBJ1-1 NA TRBV18 TGTGCCACCTCCTCAGGGTCGAACACTGAAGCTTTCTTT CATSSGSNTEAFF
TRBD2 TRBJ2-7 NA TRBV25-1 TGTGCCAGCACTCCTAGCGGGAGTTTTAACGAGCAGTACTTC CASTPSGSFNEQYF
TRBD2 TRBJ2-7 many TRBV19 TGTGCCAGTAGTCTCTCCCGCCTAGCGGGGGGGGTAAGGCAGTACTTC CASSLSRLAGGVRQYF
TRBD1 TRBJ2-7 NA TRBV7-9 TGTGCCAGCAGCCACCGGGACAGGGGGACCTACGAGCAGTACTTC CASSHRDRGTYEQYF
NA TRBJ1-5 once TRBV25-1 TGTGCCAGCAGTGAATATCAGGGGTTAGGTCAGCCCCAGCACTTT CASSEYQGLGQPQHF
TRBD1 TRBJ1-3 many TRBV6-1 TGTGCCAGCAGTGGGGGACAGGGGGGAAACACCATATATTTT CASSGGQGGNTIYF
NA TRBJ1-6 NA TRBV5-1 TGCGCCAGCAGCCCGGAGGCTGGGGCTGGTAATTCACCCCTCCACTTT CASSPEAGAGNSPLHF
TRBD1 TRBJ1-2 NA TRBV19 TGTACCAGTTTGCCGGGACAGGTAAGCTCCTATGGCTACACCTTC CTSLPGQVSSYGYTF
TRBD2 TRBJ2-3 NA TRBV7-3 TGTGCCAGCAGCACTAGCGGGCCAAGCACAGATACGCAGTATTTT CASSTSGPSTDTQYF
NA TRBJ2-1 NA TRBV20-1 TGCAGTGCTTTCAGGGGCGGCTATGGCAGTGAGCAGTTCTTC CSAFRGGYGSEQFF
NA TRBJ1-6 NA TRBV2 TGTGCCAGCACCCAAAATTCACCCCTCCACTTT CASTQNSPLHF
TRBD2 TRBJ2-2 few TRBV24-1 TGTGCCACCCAGCGGGAGCGGGCCGGGGAGCTGTTTTTT CATQRERAGELFF
TRBD1 TRBJ2-5 NA TRBV10-3 TGTGACATCAGAACTTCAGGGGGCAGTGAAGAGACCCAGTACTTC CDIRTSGGSEETQYF
TRBD2 TRBJ2-1 medium-sized TRBV15 TGTGCCACCAGCAAGGGACTAGTGGATGAGCAGTTCTTC CATSKGLVDEQFF
TRBD1 TRBJ1-2 many TRBV29-1 TGCAGCGCCCGGCTGGGACAGGGGGCTGGCTACACCTTC CSARLGQGAGYTF
TRBD1 TRBJ1-1 once TRBV10-3 TGTGCCATCAGCGGGGACAGACCGAACACTGAAGCTTTCTTT CAISGDRPNTEAFF
NA TRBJ2-5 NA TRBV2 TGTGCCAGCAGCGAGACAGGGGCGGGAGGTGGAGAGACCCAGTACTTC CASSETGAGGGETQYF
NA TRBJ2-7 many TRBV13 TGTGCCAGCAGCTTAGAGGGGCACTACGAGCAGTACTTC CASSLEGHYEQYF
NA TRBJ1-5 many TRBV7-2 TGTGCCAGCACCCGGCCGGGGCAGCCCCAGCATTTT CASTRPGQPQHF
TRBD1 TRBJ2-2 few TRBV24-1 TGTGCCACCAGTGAGCCGGGACAGGGGACCGGGGAGCTGTTTTTT CATSEPGQGTGELFF
TRBD2 TRBJ2-5 many TRBV5-1 TGCGCCAGCAGCTTGGCTCCTAGCGGGAGGGCCTTTGAGACCCAGTACTTC CASSLAPSGRAFETQYF
TRBD1 TRBJ2-1 NA TRBV25-1 TGTGCCAGCAGTTGGACAGGGGGCCATGAGCAGTTCTTC CASSWTGGHEQFF
TRBD2 TRBJ2-3 NA TRBV29-1 TGCAGCGTTGAGGGACTAGCGGGAGAGATGGCAGATACGCAGTATTTT CSVEGLAGEMADTQYF
TRBD2 TRBJ2-7 NA TRBV20-1 TGCGGGCAAGCGGGAGGGCCCGAGCAGTACTTC CGQAGGPEQYF
TRBD2 TRBJ2-2 NA TRBV3-1 TGTGCCAGCAGCCACCTAGCGGGAGCGGGCGGGGAGCTGTTTTTT CASSHLAGAGGELFF
NA TRBJ2-6 NA TRBV13 TGTGCCAGCGCGGACAGCTCTGGGGCCAACGTCCTGACTTTC CASADSSGANVLTF
NA TRBJ1-5 NA TRBV20-1 TGCAGTGCCCTAGTGGGTCAGCAGGATCAGCCCCAGCATTTT CSALVGQQDQPQHF
NA TRBJ1-4 NA TRBV9 TGTGCCAGCAGCACCGAGGGGAGGCCAACTAATGAAAAACTGTTTTTT CASSTEGRPTNEKLFF
TRBD2 TRBJ2-7 NA TRBV5-1 TGCGCCAGCCAGCGGGAGGGACGTCGAGAGCAGTACTTC CASQREGRREQYF
TRBD1 TRBJ1-2 few TRBV29-1 TGCAGCGTTGAAAGATTTGAGGACAGGATGAACTATGGCTACACCTTC CSVERFEDRMNYGYTF
NA TRBJ2-7 NA TRBV7-8 TGTGCCAGCAGCTCAGACAGTTTTTACGAGCAGTACTTC CASSSDSFYEQYF
NA TRBJ1-4 NA TRBV2 TGTGCCAGCAACGGAGGGGATACTACTAATGAAAAACTGTTTTTT CASNGGDTTNEKLFF
TRBD1 TRBJ1-1 NA TRBV20-1 TGCAGTGTTGAAGCGGAGCCTTACAGGGGGAACACTGAAGCTTTCTTT CSVEAEPYRGNTEAFF
TRBD1 TRBJ2-6 NA TRBV29-1 TGCAGCGTGAGTAAGGGGGCTTCTGGGGCCAACGTCCTGACTTTC CSVSKGASGANVLTF
TRBD2 TRBJ2-5 many TRBV5-5 TGTGCCAGCAGCCAAACTAGCGGGAGGGAGACCCAGTACTTC CASSQTSGRETQYF
TRBD2 TRBJ2-5 NA TRBV9 TGTGCCAGCAGTAAACAGACTAGCGGCCAAGAGACCCAGTACTTC CASSKQTSGQETQYF
NA TRBJ1-2 NA TRBV2 TGTGCCAGCATCGGTGTTCTCGCGGGACACCGAAACTATGGCTACACCTTC CASIGVLAGHRNYGYTF
TRBD1 TRBJ1-4 many TRBV27 TGTGCCAGCAGACCGGGGGGACAGGGGGCCCGGGGGGCTAATGAAAAACTGTTTTTT CASRPGGQGARGANEKLFF
NA TRBJ2-1 many TRBV18 TGTGCCAGCTCACCACCGCCAGGGTTTACGGGGAGCCGCGTCTCCTACAATGAGCAGTTCTTC CASSPPPGFTGSRVSYNEQFF
TRBD2 TRBJ2-1 NA TRBV7-4 TGTGCCAGCAGCCCGGGACTAGCGGGAGATGAGCAGTTCTTC CASSPGLAGDEQFF
TRBD1 TRBJ1-1 few TRBV28 TGTGCCAGCAGCCGAGGACAGGGCACTGAAGCTTTCTTT CASSRGQGTEAFF
NA TRBJ1-1 NA TRBV7-8 TGTGCCAGCAGCTTTGGTGACACTGAAGCTTTCTTT CASSFGDTEAFF
TRBD2 TRBJ2-7 NA TRBV7-2 TGTGCCAGCAGCCGCACTAGCGGCGGATCCTACGAGCAGTACTTC CASSRTSGGSYEQYF
TRBD1 TRBJ2-6 NA TRBV29-1 TGCAGCGTTGAAGCCCTCGACAGGGGCGACTCTGGGGCCAACGTCCTGACTTTC CSVEALDRGDSGANVLTF
TRBD1 TRBJ2-1 NA TRBV7-9 TGTGCCAGCAGACAGACAGGGGGCTCCTACAATGAGCAGTTCTTC CASRQTGGSYNEQFF
NA TRBJ1-1 NA TRBV29-1 TGCAGCGTTGGTCGGGATTTGACGGACACTGAAGCTTTCTTT CSVGRDLTDTEAFF
NA TRBJ2-5 many TRBV19 TGTGCCAGTAGTAAGGGGGGTTTGCAAGAGACCCAGTACTTC CASSKGGLQETQYF
TRBD1 TRBJ2-4 NA TRBV6-1 TGTGCCAGCGAACAGGGGGCTGATATAGACACTCAGTACTTC CASEQGADIDTQYF